This T cell receptor beta chain was identified in a study of regulatory T cells in long-lasting Graves disease. This clonotype came up many times. Its specificity is not known. Findings of the study overall: Persistent disease exhibited a predilection for TRBV28, TRBJ1-2 and TRBJ2-5.

The CDR3 has 16 amino acids. Germline CDR1 reads MDHEN; CDR2 reads SYDVKM. The ends lost 0 bases at V and 2 bases at J; junction bases unmatched: 7. Indicated time point: newly diagnosed GD, antithyroid drugs for less than 3 months. Extracted RNA from PBMCs served as the source of the TCR library. The patients were enrolled through endocrinology in Xi'an, China. According to the study, TCR beta libraries were built with iRepertoire HTBI primers and CDR3-region Arm-PCR. TCRdb called the multiplex PCR reads again in MiXCR, with one record for every CDR3 protein. The sample carries roughly 410,000 distinct CDR3 sequences, over 14% recorded once. Separately, the same data were catalogued under a study of T cells in Graves' hyperthyroidism and ophthalmopathy. From that second work: Orbital computed tomography, thyroid ultrasound, serum thyroxine and TRAb, and clinical symptoms together informed the diagnoses.

The chain employs TRBV28 and TRBJ2-7; TRBD1 matches at 7 bases. This clonotype originated in a middle-aged woman with Graves disease. Sequencing was performed on peripheral blood mononuclear cells (PBMCs), taken at new diagnosis, from a patient treated with antithyroid drugs. The CDR3 coding sequence is TGTGCCAGCAGTTTATGGGGGACAGACGTCCCCTACGAGCAGTACTTC. Residues: CASSLWGTDVPYEQYF.